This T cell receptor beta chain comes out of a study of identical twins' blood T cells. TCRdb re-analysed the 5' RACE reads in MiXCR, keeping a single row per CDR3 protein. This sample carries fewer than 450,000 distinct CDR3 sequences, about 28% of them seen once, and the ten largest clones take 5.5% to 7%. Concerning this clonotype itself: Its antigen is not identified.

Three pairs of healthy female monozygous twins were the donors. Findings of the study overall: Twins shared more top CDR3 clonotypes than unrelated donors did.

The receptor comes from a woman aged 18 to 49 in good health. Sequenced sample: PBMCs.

The CDR3 here is CASSLNPGQPPFFGANVLTF. The CDR3 DNA sequence: TGTGCCAGCAGCCTAAACCCAGGACAGCCGCCTTTTTTTGGGGCCAACGTCCTGACTTTC. V gene TRBV7-9 combines with J gene TRBJ2-6, with D possibly matching TRBD1 (6 bases). Between the trimmed V and J ends, which lost 5 bases and 3 bases, there was a span of 26 bases. The CDR3 is 20 amino acids. The germline V gene has CDR1 SEHNR and CDR2 FQNEAQ (reference sequence).